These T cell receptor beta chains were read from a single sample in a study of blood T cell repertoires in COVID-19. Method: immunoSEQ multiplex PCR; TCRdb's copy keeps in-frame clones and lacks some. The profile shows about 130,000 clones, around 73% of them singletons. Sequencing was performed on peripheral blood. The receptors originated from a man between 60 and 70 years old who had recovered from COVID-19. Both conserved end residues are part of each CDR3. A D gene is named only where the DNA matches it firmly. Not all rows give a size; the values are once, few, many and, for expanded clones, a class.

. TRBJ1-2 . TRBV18 TGTGCCAGCTCACCACCGATGGGGGGGGGAAGCTACACCTTC CASSPPMGGGSYTF
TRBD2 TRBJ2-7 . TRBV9 TGTGCCAGCGCCTCCGGGGGAGGGCTTCCTGGAACCGAGCAGTACTTC CASASGGGLPGTEQYF
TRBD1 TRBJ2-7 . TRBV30 TGTGCCTGGAGTGTTTGGGACAGGGTCGGCGCGGGCGGCGAGCAGTACTTC CAWSVWDRVGAGGEQYF
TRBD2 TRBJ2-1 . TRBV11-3 TGTGCCAGCAGCATAAGACTAGCGGGGGCCAATGAGCAGTTCTTC CASSIRLAGANEQFF
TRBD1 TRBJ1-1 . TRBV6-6 TGTGCCAGCAGTCCCCTGGACAGGGGGAACACTGAAGCTTTCTTT CASSPLDRGNTEAFF
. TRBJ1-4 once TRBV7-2 TGTGCCAGCAGCTTACTATTGTCAGGGGAAAAACTGTTTTTT CASSLLLSGEKLFF
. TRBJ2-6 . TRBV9 TGTGCCAGCAGCGTTGTTGGACAGTCCGTCCTGACTTTC CASSVVGQSVLTF
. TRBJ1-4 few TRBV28 TGTGCCAGCAGTTCGGGGTGGGGAGCTAATGAAAAACTGTTTTTT CASSSGWGANEKLFF
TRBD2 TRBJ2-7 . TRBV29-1 TGCAGCGCCGGTAGCGGGGTTAGCTCCTACGAGCAGTACTTC CSAGSGVSSYEQYF
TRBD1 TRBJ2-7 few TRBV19 TGTGCCAGTTCTCGGACAGGGGGGAACTACGAGCAGTACTTC CASSRTGGNYEQYF
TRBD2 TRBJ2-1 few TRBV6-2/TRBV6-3 TGTGCCAGCAGTGCACTAGCGGGGCTATACAATGAGCAGTTCTTC CASSALAGLYNEQFF
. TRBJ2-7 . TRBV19 TGTGCCAGTAGTCTCTCGAGACAGATCGGCGAGCAGTACTTC CASSLSRQIGEQYF
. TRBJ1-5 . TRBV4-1 TGCGCCAGCAGCCAAGGGATATTCGACAGCAGGCAGCCCCAGCATTTT CASSQGIFDSRQPQHF
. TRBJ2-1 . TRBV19 TGTGCCAGTAGTATAGTAGCGGACCAATTGAATGAGCAGTTCTTC CASSIVADQLNEQFF
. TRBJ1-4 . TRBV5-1 TGCGCCAGCAGCTCCTCAGCGGCAACTAATGAAAAACTGTTTTTT CASSSSAATNEKLFF